Listed below are T cell receptor beta chains from one sample, sequenced in a study of blood T cell repertoires in COVID-19. Using immunoSEQ multiplex PCR, the repertoire was profiled, and TCRdb retains in-frame clones only, with some absent. The repertoire consists of roughly 120,000 clones, with roughly 87% occurring once and the leading ten covering less than 9.5%. The sample taken for sequencing was peripheral blood. All receptors come from a human donor in a cohort sampled during active COVID-19. Each CDR3 is given with its conserved first and last residue. Fields, in order: D gene, V gene, J gene, clone size, CDR3 DNA, CDR3 protein. The D gene is left open where the match is weak. Size is stated for part of the rows, as once, few or many counts, or as a class when the clone is expanded.

NA,TRBV5-4,TRBJ1-2,NA,TGTGCCAGCAGCTTGAGGGCAGGGGCCTACTATGGCTACACCTTC,CASSLRAGAYYGYTF
NA,TRBV30,TRBJ1-6,few,TGTGCCTGGAGTGTTTCACAGGGCTCCCTTAAGGCCCTCCACTTT,CAWSVSQGSLKALHF
NA,TRBV5-1,TRBJ1-2,NA,TGCGCCAGCAGCTTGGGTCCGGGGGTGGATATCTATGGCTACACCTTC,CASSLGPGVDIYGYTF
TRBD1,TRBV18,TRBJ1-6,NA,TGTGCCAGCTCACTAGGGACAGGGCTGGATTCACCCCTCCACTTT,CASSLGTGLDSPLHF
NA,TRBV5-1,TRBJ1-1,few,TGCGCCAGCAGCTTGCAGACGGGGAACACTGAAGCTTTCTTT,CASSLQTGNTEAFF
NA,TRBV27,TRBJ2-3,NA,TGTGCCAGCAGTTTTGGATTCTTGGGAGGTTCAACGGATACGCAGTATTTT,CASSFGFLGGSTDTQYF
NA,TRBV19,TRBJ2-3,NA,TGTGCCAGTAGTCCGCAATTGGGCCCCCCGGTGACAGATACGCAGTATTTT,CASSPQLGPPVTDTQYF
TRBD1,TRBV24-1,TRBJ2-3,NA,TGTGCCACCAGTGATGCCGGGACAGGGGCTCTCACAGATACGCAGTATTTT,CATSDAGTGALTDTQYF
TRBD2,TRBV30,TRBJ2-2,NA,TGTGCCTGGAAGCGGGGGGTAAACACCGGGGAGCTGTTTTTT,CAWKRGVNTGELFF
TRBD2,TRBV9,TRBJ2-1,NA,TGTGCCAGCAGCGTGACTAGCGGGGGGACGTCCTACAATGAGCAGTTCTTC,CASSVTSGGTSYNEQFF
NA,TRBV6-5,TRBJ1-6,NA,TGTGCCAGCAGTTCTGGTTCTGAGAATTCACCCCTCCACTTT,CASSSGSENSPLHF
TRBD1,TRBV7-3,TRBJ1-1,once,TGTGCCAGCAGCACGGACAGGGGGGTTTATACTGAAGCTTTCTTT,CASSTDRGVYTEAFF
NA,TRBV14,TRBJ2-3,NA,TGTGCCAGCAGCCCCCGGGGGTTTACGCAGTATTTT,CASSPRGFTQYF
NA,TRBV10-3,TRBJ2-1,NA,TGTGCCATCAGTCAAAGAAACCAGGATGAGCAGTTCTTC,CAISQRNQDEQFF
TRBD2,TRBV5-1,TRBJ2-5,NA,TGCGCCAGCGGGGGACTACAAGAGACCCAGTACTTC,CASGGLQETQYF
NA,TRBV19,TRBJ1-1,NA,TGTGCCACTAAGATAGTAGCGAACACTGAAGCTTTCTTT,CATKIVANTEAFF
NA,TRBV24-1,TRBJ1-4,NA,TGTGCCACCAGTGACCCCGACAGGCCCCCTACTGAAAAACTGTTTTTT,CATSDPDRPPTEKLFF
TRBD2,TRBV7-3,TRBJ2-6,NA,TGTGCCAGCAGCCGGGAGGCAGCTGGGGCCAACGTCCTGACTTTC,CASSREAAGANVLTF
NA,TRBV15,TRBJ2-7,NA,TGTGCCACCAGCAGAGATTTGGGCGCTTACGAGCAGTACTTC,CATSRDLGAYEQYF
NA,TRBV30,TRBJ2-7,NA,TGTGCCTGGGGACGGTCTTCCTACGAGCAGTACTTC,CAWGRSSYEQYF
TRBD1,TRBV3-1/TRBV3-2,TRBJ1-1,NA,TGTGCCAGCAGCTACAGGGGTAACACTGAAGCTTTCTTT,CASSYRGNTEAFF
NA,TRBV14,TRBJ2-1,NA,TGTGCCAGCAGCCCCCGAAGGAGCTCCTACAATGAGCAGTTCTTC,CASSPRRSSYNEQFF
NA,TRBV5-4,TRBJ1-4,NA,TGTGCCAGCAGATTAGACGGGAATGAAAAACTGTTTTTT,CASRLDGNEKLFF
NA,TRBV6-5,TRBJ2-5,NA,TGTGCCAGCAGCCCCGCGTGGGCAGGGCCAGAGACCCAGTACTTC,CASSPAWAGPETQYF
NA,TRBV28,TRBJ1-1,NA,TGTGCCAGCAGGCAGGGCATAGTGAACACTGAAGCTTTCTTT,CASRQGIVNTEAFF
NA,TRBV2,TRBJ1-5,NA,TGTGCCAGCAGCCAAGTGGGGCAGAATCAGCCCCAGCATTTT,CASSQVGQNQPQHF
TRBD2,TRBV7-9,TRBJ2-1,NA,TGTGCCAGCAGCTTTGGAGTAGCGGGAGGTCAGAATGAGCAGTTCTTC,CASSFGVAGGQNEQFF
NA,TRBV5-6,TRBJ1-1,NA,TGTGCCAGCAGCTTGGATGCGCGAAGCACTGAAGCTTTCTTT,CASSLDARSTEAFF
TRBD1,TRBV25-1,TRBJ2-3,NA,TGTGCCAGCAGTGGGGTGACAGGGGGAGTTCTGACAGATACGCAGTATTTT,CASSGVTGGVLTDTQYF
TRBD2,TRBV2,TRBJ2-3,NA,TGTGCCAGCAGACCCGGGGGGGCGGGCACAGATACGCAGTATTTT,CASRPGGAGTDTQYF
TRBD1,TRBV6-1,TRBJ1-2,NA,TGTGCCAGCAGTGAGGGACAGGGCGACGGCTACACCTTC,CASSEGQGDGYTF
TRBD2,TRBV14,TRBJ2-3,few,TGTGCCAGCAGCCTGACTACGGGAGGGCCCCAAGATACGCAGTATTTT,CASSLTTGGPQDTQYF
NA,TRBV5-1,TRBJ2-7,NA,TGCGCCAGCAGCCGGTCGCAGGGCTCCTACGAGCAGTACTTC,CASSRSQGSYEQYF
NA,TRBV10-1,TRBJ2-3,NA,TGCGCCAGCGGGGGCCAGAGCACAGATACGCAGTATTTT,CASGGQSTDTQYF
TRBD1,TRBV5-1,TRBJ2-5,NA,TGCGCCAGCAGCTTCCAACAGGGGGCTCGGGAGACCCAGTACTTC,CASSFQQGARETQYF
NA,TRBV12-3/TRBV12-4,TRBJ2-1,NA,TGTGCCAGCAGTTTAGCGGAGAACAATGAGCAGTTCTTC,CASSLAENNEQFF
NA,TRBV5-1,TRBJ2-4,NA,TGCGCCAGCAGCGAGCAACTAGCCAAAAACATTCAGTACTTC,CASSEQLAKNIQYF
NA,TRBV25-1,TRBJ2-7,NA,TGTGCCAGCAGCCAAACAGATTCCTACGAGCAGTACTTC,CASSQTDSYEQYF
NA,TRBV5-1,TRBJ2-7,NA,TGCGCCAGCAGCTGGGGGGACAGCCGCTACGAGCAGTACTTC,CASSWGDSRYEQYF
TRBD2,TRBV5-4,TRBJ2-1,NA,TGTGCCAGCAGCCTGACTAGCGGGAGCCACAATGAGCAGTTCTTC,CASSLTSGSHNEQFF
NA,TRBV3-1/TRBV3-2,TRBJ1-6,NA,TGTGCCAGCAGCCAAGAGGCTTCACCCCTCCACTTT,CASSQEASPLHF
TRBD1,TRBV18,TRBJ1-5,NA,TGTGCCAGCTCACCACCGGGACAGGGGGACGATCAGCCCCAGCATTTT,CASSPPGQGDDQPQHF
NA,TRBV7-2,TRBJ1-1,NA,TGTGCCAGCAGCTTGTCTGGACATTCGAACACTGAAGCTTTCTTT,CASSLSGHSNTEAFF
TRBD2,TRBV5-1,TRBJ2-1,NA,TGCGCCAGCTCAGAAGCGGGGGCCACCAACTACAATGAGCAGTTCTTC,CASSEAGATNYNEQFF
NA,TRBV3-1/TRBV3-2,TRBJ1-3,few,TGTGCCAGCAGCCAAGGTGGGCTCGGAGGGTACACCATATATTTT,CASSQGGLGGYTIYF
NA,TRBV6-6,TRBJ2-2,NA,TGTGCCAGCAGTTACGGACGGGATAGAGGAACCGGGGAGCTGTTTTTT,CASSYGRDRGTGELFF
TRBD2,TRBV27,TRBJ2-1,NA,TGTGCCAGCAGTTCGGGACTAGCGGGATTCAATGAGCAGTTCTTC,CASSSGLAGFNEQFF
NA,TRBV5-5,TRBJ1-1,NA,TGTGCCAGCAGTTACCTCTCCTCGGCCCGCCGAGGCACTGAAGCTTTCTTT,CASSYLSSARRGTEAFF
NA,TRBV7-9,TRBJ2-4,NA,TGTGCCAGCAGCTTAGGAGGACTGGAAACCGTCATTCAGTACTTC,CASSLGGLETVIQYF
NA,TRBV4-1,TRBJ2-1,NA,TGCGCCAGCAGCCTTCTTGGGAGAGGCTACAATGAGCAGTTCTTC,CASSLLGRGYNEQFF
TRBD2,TRBV29-1,TRBJ2-3,NA,TGCAGCGTTGAACGGCGGGAGTCAGATACGCAGTATTTT,CSVERRESDTQYF
NA,TRBV19,TRBJ1-3,NA,TGTGCCAGCAGATCAAGCTCTGGAAACACCATATATTTT,CASRSSSGNTIYF
NA,TRBV11-3,TRBJ2-5,NA,TGTGCCAGCAGCTTACCTGTCTGGGCGCTTGAGACCCAGTACTTC,CASSLPVWALETQYF
NA,TRBV2,TRBJ2-5,NA,TGTGCCAGCAGACGGGACTTAAGGGAGACCCAGTACTTC,CASRRDLRETQYF
TRBD2,TRBV7-2,TRBJ2-5,NA,TGTGCCAGCAGCTGGAGCGGGGGAGGCGAGACCCAGTACTTC,CASSWSGGGETQYF
NA,TRBV6-1,TRBJ1-1,NA,TGTGCCAGCAGTGAAGCTGGGAGCCCGAGGACTGAAGCTTTCTTT,CASSEAGSPRTEAFF
TRBD2,TRBV25-1,TRBJ2-5,NA,TGTGCCAGCAGTGTGAGCGGGGGTCAAGAGACCCAGTACTTC,CASSVSGGQETQYF
TRBD2,TRBV5-6,TRBJ2-3,NA,TGTGCCAGCAGCTTCAAAGCGGGGGAGTACACAGATACGCAGTATTTT,CASSFKAGEYTDTQYF